The next 21 T cell receptor beta chains were all read from a single sample in a study of T cells in Graves' hyperthyroidism and ophthalmopathy. Amplification targeted TCR beta CDR3 regions from RNA transcripts. HTBI primers were used for first-round RT-PCR of the TCR CDR3. MiXCR was run by TCRdb on the multiplex PCR reads, yielding one entry per CDR3 protein. This sample has about 180,000 distinct CDR3 sequences, with 17% found just once. The sequencing sample was made of blood. These receptors were obtained from a woman aged 50 to 65 with Graves' hyperthyroidism.

This rearrangement joins TRBV6-1 to TRBJ1-2; D might be TRBD1 (6 bases). The germline CDR1 and CDR2 sequences are MNHNS and SASEGT. The CDR3 contains 13 residues. Trimming pared 6 bases from V and 2 bases from J, leaving 10 bases between. CDR3 sequence: CASRERGNYGYTF. CDR3 nucleotides: TGTGCCAGCAGGGAAAGGGGGAACTATGGCTACACCTTC.

This clonotype was observed a handful of times. The rearrangement joins TRBV5-8 to TRBJ1-2; D ambiguous. The germline CDR1 and CDR2 sequences are SGHTS and YDEGEE. The CDR3 runs to 16 residues. V was clipped by 2 bases and J by 1 base, with 15 bases between them. CDR3 sequence reads: CASSFSPADFNYGYTF. The CDR3 nucleotides are TGTGCCAGCAGCTTCTCGCCAGCTGATTTTAACTATGGCTACACCTTC.

This clonotype was recorded at least ten times. This rearrangement joins TRBV7-2 to TRBJ2-5; the D gene could be TRBD1 or TRBD2 (6 bases each). The CDR3 covers 14 residues. CDR1 and CDR2 (germline): SGHTA, FQGNSA. Deletions cut 1 base from V and 7 bases from J, with 13 bases between. The CDR3 spells CASSLGPGAGTQYF. In DNA, the CDR3 is TGTGCCAGCAGCTTAGGCCCGGGGGCTGGGACCCAGTACTTC.

This clonotype occurred many times. The rearrangement joins TRBV2 to TRBJ2-6, with TRBD1 matching over 10 bases. V was clipped by 5 bases and J by 1 base; unmatched bases: 8. The germline V gene encodes CDR1 SNHLY and CDR2 FYNNEI. The CDR3 is 18 amino acids. CDR3 in DNA: TGTGCCAGCAGTTACGGGACAGGGGCTTTATCTGGGGCCAACGTCCTGACTTTC. Amino acid sequence: CASSYGTGALSGANVLTF.

This clonotype was seen ten or more times. The chain couples TRBV9 to TRBJ2-3, with D possibly matching TRBD1 (6 bases). Germline CDR1 reads SGDLS; CDR2 reads YYNGEE. The V and J ends lost 4 bases and 4 bases respectively, with 10 bases between them. The CDR3 length is 13 residues. The CDR3 bases are TGTGCCAGCAGCCTCCCAGGGGCAGATACGCAGTATTTT. Encoded protein: CASSLPGADTQYF.

J is TRBJ2-1 and V is TRBV6-5; tentative D call: TRBD2 (6 bases). The CDR3 length is 12 residues. Between the trimmed V and J ends, which lost 4 bases and 6 bases, there was a span of 7 bases. Germline CDR1 and CDR2: MNHEY and SVGAGI. This CDR3 reads CASSWEVNEQFF. The CDR3 region has the DNA TGTGCCAGCAGTTGGGAGGTCAATGAGCAGTTCTTC.

This clonotype was seen at least ten times. This sequence joins TRBV28 and TRBJ1-1, with D unresolved. The V end lost 6 bases, the J end lost 3 bases, and 11 bases lay between the germline ends. Per the germline V gene, CDR1 is MDHEN and CDR2 is SYDVKM. The CDR3 runs 13 residues. The CDR3 bases are TGTGCCAGCAGACGGTTGGGATACACTGAAGCTTTCTTT. This translates into CASRRLGYTEAFF.

A few counts support this clonotype. Because it lacks the conserved phenylalanine or tryptophan at the end, this CDR3 is likely a read error. The chain employs TRBV28 and TRBJ2-7, with TRBD1 as a possible D gene (6 bases). Trimming cost V 6 bases and J 1 base, with 16 bases left between them. The CDR3 extends over 15 amino acids. Germline CDR1 is MDHEN and CDR2 is SYDVKM. The CDR3, as DNA: TGTGCCAGCAGGCCTGGGGGCACAGGGTCCTACGAGCAGTACTCC. It specifies CASRPGGTGSYEQYS.

This clonotype was recorded at least ten times. The chain combines TRBV5-1 with TRBJ1-1; D remains unclear. Germline V gives CDR1 SGHRS, CDR2 YFSETQ. This CDR3 is built from 11 residues. Trimming removed 0 bases at V and 7 bases at J, with 4 bases between. The DNA of the CDR3 is TGCGCCAGCAGCTTGGCTGGTGAAGCTTTCTTT. As protein: CASSLAGEAFF.

This clonotype turned up a few times. The rearrangement uses TRBV29-1 and TRBJ2-5, with D unclear. The CDR3 is 16 residues long. The V and J ends lost 4 bases and 5 bases respectively, with 23 bases between them. Germline V gene data show CDR1 as SQVTM and CDR2 as ANQGSEA. The CDR3 here is CSVVPWVRTSGETQYF. CDR3 DNA sequence: TGCAGCGTTGTTCCTTGGGTCCGGACGTCGGGTGAGACCCAGTACTTC. The full variable domain, completed using reference TRBV29-1 and TRBJ2-5, is SAVISQKPSRDICQRGTSLTIQCQVDSQVTMMFWYRQQPGQSLTLIATANQGSEATYESGFVIDKFPISRPNLTFSTLTVSNMSPEDSSIYLCSVVPWVRTSGETQYFGPGTRLLVL.

Ten or more counts support this clonotype. The chain joins TRBV4-3 to TRBJ1-2; D is unclear. CDR1 is LGHNA, CDR2 YSLEER, per germline. The CDR3 is 13 amino acids. The V end lost 3 bases, the J end lost 5 bases, and 10 bases lay between the germline ends. The CDR3 DNA reads TGCGCCAGCAGCCAGATAGGGAAGTATGGCTACACCTTC. It yields the protein CASSQIGKYGYTF.

This clonotype was detected many times. V and J are TRBV7-2 and TRBJ2-3, with 7 bases aligning to TRBD2. The germline V gene has CDR1 SGHTA and CDR2 FQGNSA. The CDR3 spans 16 residues. The V segment lost 1 base and the J segment 1 base; nucleotides outside the gene matches: 5. The CDR3 spells CASSLGASGRTDTQYF. The CDR3 nucleotides are TGTGCCAGCAGCTTAGGTGCTAGCGGCCGCACAGATACGCAGTATTTT. Drawing the rest from reference TRBV7-2 and TRBJ2-3, the complete variable domain is GAGVSQSPSNKVTEKGKDVELRCDPISGHTALYWYRQSLGQGLEFLIYFQGNSAPDKSGLPSDRFSAERTGGSVSTLTIQRTQQEDSAVYLCASSLGASGRTDTQYFGPGTRLTVL.

The chain uses TRBV5-1 and TRBJ1-1; maybe TRBD1 (5 bases). Between the trimmed V and J ends, which lost 0 bases and 0 bases, there was a span of 12 bases. This CDR3 has 16 amino acids. Germline CDR1 is SGHRS and CDR2 is YFSETQ. CDR3 nucleotides: TGCGCCAGCAGCTTGGCCATAACAGGAGTGAACACTGAAGCTTTCTTT. As protein: CASSLAITGVNTEAFF.

This clonotype came up many times. The chain recombines TRBV18 with TRBJ1-2; TRBD1 aligns across 7 bases. The germline CDR1 and CDR2 sequences are KGHSH and LQKENI. The junction had 13 bases not matched to a gene; V was cut back by 3 bases and J by 3 bases. CDR3 length: 17 amino acids. CDR3 DNA: TGTGCCAGCTCACCGACTACGGGACAGATCTCGGACTATGGCTACACCTTC. Translation: CASSPTTGQISDYGYTF.

This clonotype showed up many times. The chain combines TRBV9 with TRBJ1-5; D uncertain. This CDR3 is built from 13 residues. The germline V gene encodes CDR1 SGDLS and CDR2 YYNGEE. V lost 1 base and J 5 bases, leaving 7 bases between the germline ends. CDR3: CASSVSPDQPQHF. DNA of the CDR3: TGTGCCAGCAGCGTAAGCCCTGATCAGCCCCAGCATTTT.

The CDR3 sequence is CASSPIGTDILRGYTF. The CDR3 DNA reads as TGCGCCAGCAGCCCTATTGGGACAGACATCCTAAGAGGCTACACCTTC. This chain connects TRBV5-1 to TRBJ1-2; TRBD1 matches at 7 bases. J lost 8 bases, V lost 4 bases, and 17 bases had no gene match. Germline V gene data show CDR1 as SGHRS and CDR2 as YFSETQ. The CDR3 loop spans 16 amino acids.

This clonotype was seen many times. The V gene is TRBV5-1, the J gene TRBJ2-3; 11 bases map to TRBD2. CDR1 is SGHRS and CDR2 is YFSETQ in the germline V gene. CDR3 size: 16 residues. V was pared by 0 bases and J by 6 bases, with 6 bases of the junction left unmatched. The CDR3 bases are TGCGCCAGCAGCTTGGTTAGCGGGGGGGCTTTGGATACGCAGTATTTT. It specifies CASSLVSGGALDTQYF.

This chain links TRBV12-3 or TRBV12-4 with TRBJ1-1, with D perhaps TRBD1 (5 bases). Trimming removed 4 bases from V and 2 bases from J, with 14 bases in between. CDR3 size: 15 residues. The CDR3, as DNA: TGTGCCAGCAGTTGGACCGGGACGGTTAACACTGAAGCTTTCTTT. Its protein is CASSWTGTVNTEAFF.

This rearrangement joins TRBV28 to TRBJ2-1, with TRBD2 matching over 9 bases. The V and J ends lost 3 bases and 6 bases, in that order; junction bases with no gene match: 6. Germline V gene lookup returns CDR1 MDHEN and CDR2 SYDVKM. The CDR3 spans 15 residues. CDR3 in amino acids: CASSFRTSEVNEQFF. The DNA of the CDR3 is TGTGCCAGCAGTTTCCGGACTAGCGAAGTCAATGAGCAGTTCTTC. The full variable domain, in which reference TRBV28 and TRBJ2-1 provide the parts outside the CDR3, is DVKVTQSSRYLVKRTGEKVFLECVQDMDHENMFWYRQDPGLGLRLIYFSYDVKMKEKGDIPEGYSVSREKKERFSLILESASTNQTSMYLCASSFRTSEVNEQFFGPGTRLTVL.

The V call is TRBV28, the J call TRBJ2-3, with TRBD1 matching 11 bases. The CDR3 is made up of 16 amino acids. Per the germline V gene, CDR1 is MDHEN and CDR2 is SYDVKM. The J segment lost 3 bases and the V segment lost 5 bases, leaving 7 bases of the junction unmatched. CDR3 DNA: TGTGCCAGCAGTACGCCCGGGACAGGGGGAACAGATACGCAGTATTTT. Protein sequence: CASSTPGTGGTDTQYF.

At least ten counts were recorded for this clonotype. The V call is TRBV28, the J call TRBJ2-2; 7 positions match TRBD1. V gave up 2 bases and J gave up 4 bases; unmatched junction bases: 13. Germline V gives CDR1 MDHEN, CDR2 SYDVKM. This CDR3 has 18 residues. As DNA, the CDR3 is TGTGCCAGCAGTTTAGCCCAATACCGGGACAGAAGCACCGGGGAGCTGTTTTTT. Encoded protein: CASSLAQYRDRSTGELFF.